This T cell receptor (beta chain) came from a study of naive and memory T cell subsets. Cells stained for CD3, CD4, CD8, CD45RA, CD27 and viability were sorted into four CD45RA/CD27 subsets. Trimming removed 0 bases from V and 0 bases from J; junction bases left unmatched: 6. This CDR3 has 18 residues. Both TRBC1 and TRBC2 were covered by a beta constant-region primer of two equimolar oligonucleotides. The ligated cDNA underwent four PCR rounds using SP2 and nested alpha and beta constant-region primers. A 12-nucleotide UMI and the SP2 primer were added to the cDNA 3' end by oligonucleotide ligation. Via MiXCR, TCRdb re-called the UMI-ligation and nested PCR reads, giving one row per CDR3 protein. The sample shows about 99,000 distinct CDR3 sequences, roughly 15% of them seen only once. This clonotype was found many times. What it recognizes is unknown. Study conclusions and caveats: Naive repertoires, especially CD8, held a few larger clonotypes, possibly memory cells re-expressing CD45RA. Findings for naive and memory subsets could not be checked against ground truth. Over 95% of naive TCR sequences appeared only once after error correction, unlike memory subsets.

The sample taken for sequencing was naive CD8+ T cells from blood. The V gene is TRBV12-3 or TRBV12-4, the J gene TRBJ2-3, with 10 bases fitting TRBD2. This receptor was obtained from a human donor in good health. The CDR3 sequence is CASSLAPLAGASTDTQYF. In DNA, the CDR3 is TGTGCCAGCAGTTTAGCACCGCTAGCGGGGGCAAGCACAGATACGCAGTATTTT.